This entry features one T cell receptor (beta chain) sequence. What it binds is unknown. This record belongs to a study of cytomegalovirus exposure and HLA in healthy donors. Study-wide points: According to the study, roughly 180 TCR beta chains were cytomegalovirus-associated. Among the CMV-associated chains, a few were confirmed in vitro as specific for CMV antigens.

V lost 3 bases and J lost 0; bases outside the gene matches: 10. CDR1 and CDR2 (germline): SGDLS, YYNGEE. The CDR3 extends over 19 amino acids. Separate from the approximately 670-subject first cohort was the 120-subject validation cohort, to which the donors belonged. Profiling relied on immunoSEQ multiplex PCR, and the TCRdb table lists in-frame clones only, not all of them. The sample has about 400,000 clones, roughly 90% seen once. The TCR comes from a woman younger than 35 in good health and CMV-seronegative. This chain links TRBV9 with TRBJ1-4, with 11 bases lining up with TRBD1. Material: PBMCs. CDR3 nucleotides: TGTGCCAGCAGCGCCAGCCGGGACAGGGGGGGATCAACTAATGAAAAACTGTTTTTT. Amino acids: CASSASRDRGGSTNEKLFF.